One T cell receptor (beta chain) is described in this entry. Germline lookup yields CDR1 SNHLY and CDR2 FYNNEI. The CDR3 has 16 residues. Trimming shortened V by 0 bases and J by 2 bases, and 11 bases separated the two germline ends. This sample was included in a study of blood T cell repertoires in COVID-19. In the study overall: Samples taken during acute and convalescent COVID-19 were collected in the United States, Italy and Spain. In each case, the material was cDNA or gDNA derived from T cells, B-cell-depleted T cells, or PBMCs.

Per the original methods: The assay estimated nucleated cells by amplifying reference gene primers. Repertoires were generated with immunoSEQ multiplex PCR, while TCRdb's copy carries only in-frame clones and drops some. D and trimming were read from the DNA, whereas the V and J calls and clone size are those reported in that table. Altogether over 80,000 clones are present, around 79% being singletons, with the ten largest covering around 18%. This receptor was identified in a woman aged 80 or older with active or convalescent COVID-19. The sample was peripheral blood. V gene TRBV2 combines with J gene TRBJ1-5; D ambiguous. The CDR3 loop is CASSEAGGLGNQPQHF. The CDR3 DNA follows: TGTGCCAGCAGTGAAGCAGGCGGGTTGGGCAATCAGCCCCAGCATTTT.